This T cell receptor beta chain appears in the sequencing data of a study of cytomegalovirus exposure and HLA in healthy donors. Study-level results: The presence/absence work took it that sequencing depth was about the same across donors. Earlier analysis looked at TCR beta V segments, and most were productive about 90% or about 30% of the time.

Primers for the PCR totalled 60 Vbeta and 13 Jbeta. Some clones are missing from TCRdb's copy, which holds only in-frame ones; the method was immunoSEQ multiplex PCR. The repertoire holds 210,000 or so clones, with 77% as singletons. On this clone: Its antigen remains unidentified.

Sequences were obtained from PBMCs. This TCR came from a woman aged 55-69 years in good health and CMV-seropositive.

In DNA, the CDR3 is TGTGCCAGCTCACCAATGGACTGGAACAATGAGCAGTTCTTC. Translating it yields CASSPMDWNNEQFF. The rearrangement joins TRBV18 to TRBJ2-1; TRBD2 is a possible D gene (5 bases). The germline V gene encodes CDR1 KGHSH and CDR2 LQKENI. V lost 2 bases and J lost 5, with 10 bases in between. CDR3 size: 14 residues. Filled out from reference TRBV18 and TRBJ2-1, the complete variable domain reads NAGVMQNPRHLVRRRGQEARLRCSPMKGHSHVYWYRQLPEEGLKFMVYLQKENIIDESGMPKERFSAEFPKEGPSILRIQQVVRGDSAAYFCASSPMDWNNEQFFGPGTRLTVL.